This T cell receptor (beta chain) was sequenced during a study of regulatory T cells in long-lasting Graves disease. This clonotype has a count of ten or more. Its antigen is unknown. Time point here: persistent/refractory GD, antithyroid drugs over 5 years with positive TRAb. PBMC RNA was the source of the TCR library. As collected, the peripheral blood samples measured around 9 milliliters each and went into EDTA tubes. Study observations and caveats: New patients shared around 1,000 public clonotypes, and persistent patients shared more, with under 3,500.

The CDR3 runs to 15 residues. Looked up from germline, CDR1 is SNHLY and CDR2 is FYNNEI. V gave up 4 bases and J gave up 5 bases, with 17 bases separating them. Relying on iRepertoire HTBI primers and Arm-PCR of CDR3 regions, the team built TCR beta libraries. MiXCR, run by TCRdb on the multiplex PCR reads, gives a single entry per CDR3 protein. This sample carries fewer than 400,000 distinct CDR3 sequences, around 20% of them seen once, and the ten largest clones take less than 30%. The clonotype originates from a female donor with Graves disease. The starting material was peripheral blood mononuclear cells (PBMCs), obtained when the disease was refractory, from a patient treated with antithyroid drugs. The V gene is TRBV2, the J gene TRBJ2-5; weak D call: TRBD2 (6 bases). The CDR3 spells CASSVRLVGGETQYF. The CDR3 DNA reads as TGTGCCAGCAGTGTCCGACTAGTTGGCGGTGAGACCCAGTACTTC.